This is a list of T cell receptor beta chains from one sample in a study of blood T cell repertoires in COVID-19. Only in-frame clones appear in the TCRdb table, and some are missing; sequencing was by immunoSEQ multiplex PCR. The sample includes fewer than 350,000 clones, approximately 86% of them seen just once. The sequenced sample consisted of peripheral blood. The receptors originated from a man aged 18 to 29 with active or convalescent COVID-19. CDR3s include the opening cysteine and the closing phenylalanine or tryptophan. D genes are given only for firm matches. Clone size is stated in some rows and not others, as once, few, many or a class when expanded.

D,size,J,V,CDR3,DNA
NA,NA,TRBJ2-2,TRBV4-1,CASSQSWGAGELFF,TGCGCCAGCAGCCAATCTTGGGGGGCCGGGGAGCTGTTTTTT
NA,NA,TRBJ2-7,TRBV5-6,CASSLSGHPYEQYF,TGTGCCAGCAGCTTGTCCGGACATCCCTACGAGCAGTACTTC
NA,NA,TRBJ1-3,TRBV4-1,CASSQDPGTTIYF,TGCGCCAGCAGCCAAGATCCAGGCACAACCATATATTTT
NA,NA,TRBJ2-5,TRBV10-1,CASSESHWETQYF,TGCGCCAGCAGTGAGTCTCACTGGGAGACCCAGTACTTC
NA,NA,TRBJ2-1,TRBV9,CASSKARQSSYNEQFF,TGTGCCAGCAGCAAGGCGAGACAGAGCTCCTACAATGAGCAGTTCTTC
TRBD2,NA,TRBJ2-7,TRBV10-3,CAISEFWGGTSYEQYF,TGTGCCATCAGTGAGTTTTGGGGGGGAACTTCCTACGAGCAGTACTTC
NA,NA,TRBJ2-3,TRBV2,CASNGGGVDTQYF,TGTGCCAGCAACGGCGGGGGCGTAGATACGCAGTATTTT
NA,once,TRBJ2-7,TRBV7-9,CASSLVTYEQYF,TGTGCCAGCAGCTTAGTAACCTACGAGCAGTACTTC
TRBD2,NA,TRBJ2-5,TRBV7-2,CASRALAGGQETQYF,TGTGCCAGCAGGGCACTAGCGGGGGGGCAAGAGACCCAGTACTTC
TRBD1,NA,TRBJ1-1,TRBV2,CASSPGQEYIGNTEAFF,TGTGCCAGCAGTCCGGGACAGGAGTATATCGGGAACACTGAAGCTTTCTTT
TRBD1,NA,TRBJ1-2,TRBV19,CASSIDSQGYDGYTF,TGTGCCAGTAGTATAGATTCACAGGGGTATGATGGCTACACCTTC
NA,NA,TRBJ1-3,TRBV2,CASSEGKLSGNTIYF,TGTGCCAGCAGTGAAGGCAAACTCTCTGGAAACACCATATATTTT
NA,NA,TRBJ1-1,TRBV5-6,CASSLGRGSKAFF,TGTGCCAGCAGCTTGGGTAGGGGCTCTAAAGCTTTCTTT
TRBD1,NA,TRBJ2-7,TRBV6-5,CASAAYLGQGYEQYF,TGTGCCAGCGCGGCCTATTTAGGACAGGGTTACGAGCAGTACTTC
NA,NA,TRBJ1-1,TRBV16,CASSQSNPPLSAEAFF,TGTGCCAGCAGCCAATCGAATCCACCCCTCAGCGCTGAAGCTTTCTTT
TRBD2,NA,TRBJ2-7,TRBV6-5,CASSYGGGEQYF,TGTGCCAGCAGTTACGGGGGGGGCGAGCAGTACTTC
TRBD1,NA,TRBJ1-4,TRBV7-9,CASSLQGGTTNEKLFF,TGTGCCAGCAGTCTACAGGGGGGGACGACTAATGAAAAACTGTTTTTT
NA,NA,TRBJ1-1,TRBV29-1,CSVHRDMNTEAFF,TGCAGCGTCCACCGGGACATGAACACTGAAGCTTTCTTT
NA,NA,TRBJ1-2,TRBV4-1,CASSQQVPPLTYGYTF,TGCGCCAGCAGCCAGCAGGTCCCCCCCCTAACCTATGGCTACACCTTC
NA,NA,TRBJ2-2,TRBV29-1,CSVAGGSGELFF,TGCAGCGTTGCTGGGGGGTCCGGGGAGCTGTTTTTT
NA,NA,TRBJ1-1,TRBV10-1,CASSGQGRAFF,TGCGCCAGCAGTGGTCAGGGTCGGGCTTTCTTT
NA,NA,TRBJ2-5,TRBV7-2,CASSLSPFRGGLGETQYF,TGTGCCAGCAGCTTAAGCCCTTTCAGGGGCGGGTTGGGCGAGACCCAGTACTTC
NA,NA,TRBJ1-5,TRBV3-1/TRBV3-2,CASSQDAPQFPNQPQHF,TGTGCCAGCAGCCAAGACGCTCCCCAGTTCCCCAATCAGCCCCAGCATTTT
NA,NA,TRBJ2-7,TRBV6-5,CASSYAQGTYEQYF,TGTGCCAGCAGTTACGCTCAGGGAACCTACGAGCAGTACTTC
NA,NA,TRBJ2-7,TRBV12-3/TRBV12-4,CASSLNERYEQYF,TGTGCCAGCAGCCTCAACGAGCGGTACGAGCAGTACTTC
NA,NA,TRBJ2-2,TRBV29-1,CSVADGSGELFF,TGCAGCGTGGCCGATGGGAGCGGGGAGCTGTTTTTT
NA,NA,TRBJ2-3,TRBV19,CASTVPGADTQYF,TGTGCCAGTACAGTTCCGGGGGCAGATACGCAGTATTTT
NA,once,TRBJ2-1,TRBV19,CASSIRVSYNEQFF,TGTGCCAGTAGTATCCGGGTCTCCTACAATGAGCAGTTCTTC
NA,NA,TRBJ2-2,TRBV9,CASSSATDMNTGELFF,TGTGCCAGCAGCTCCGCGACAGATATGAACACCGGGGAGCTGTTTTTT
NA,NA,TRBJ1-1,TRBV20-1,CSALLNTEAFF,TGCAGTGCCCTTCTGAACACTGAAGCTTTCTTT
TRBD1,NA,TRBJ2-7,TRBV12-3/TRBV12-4,CASSLGQGYEQYF,TGTGCCAGCAGTTTAGGACAGGGGTACGAGCAGTACTTC
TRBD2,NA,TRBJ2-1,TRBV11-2,CASSLVTSGGLLEQFF,TGTGCCAGCAGCTTGGTGACTAGCGGGGGGCTGCTTGAGCAGTTCTTC
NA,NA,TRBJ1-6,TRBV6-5,CASRQESSYNSPLHF,TGTGCCAGCCGACAGGAGAGCTCCTATAATTCACCCCTCCACTTT
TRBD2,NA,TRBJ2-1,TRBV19,CASSQAGSSYNEQFF,TGTGCCAGTAGTCAAGCGGGGAGCTCCTACAATGAGCAGTTCTTC
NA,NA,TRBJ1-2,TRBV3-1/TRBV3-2,CASSQFFGGANYGYTF,TGTGCCAGCAGCCAATTTTTCGGGGGGGCAAACTATGGCTACACCTTC
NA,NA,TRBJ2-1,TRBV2,CASSPSGTYNEQFF,TGTGCCAGCAGTCCCTCAGGAACCTACAATGAGCAGTTCTTC
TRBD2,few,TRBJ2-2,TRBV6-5,CASSFSGGRTGELFF,TGTGCCAGCAGTTTTAGCGGGGGTCGGACCGGGGAGCTGTTTTTT
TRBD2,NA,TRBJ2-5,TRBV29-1,CSQAGGRKETQYF,TGCAGCCAAGCGGGGGGGAGGAAAGAGACCCAGTACTTC
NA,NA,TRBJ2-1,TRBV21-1,CARFSDSDSYNEQFF,TGTGCCAGGTTTTCGGACAGTGACTCCTACAATGAGCAGTTCTTC
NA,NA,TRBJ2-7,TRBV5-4,CASSGRGAVSYEQYF,TGTGCCAGCAGCGGCCGGGGGGCCGTCAGCTACGAGCAGTACTTC
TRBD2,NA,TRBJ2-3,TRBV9,CASSPPGSGVRSDTQYF,TGTGCCAGCAGCCCTCCAGGTAGCGGGGTTCGTAGCGATACGCAGTATTTT
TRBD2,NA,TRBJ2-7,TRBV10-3,CAISRTGGPQYF,TGTGCCATCAGTAGGACGGGGGGACCGCAGTACTTC
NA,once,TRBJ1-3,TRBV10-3,CAIMSGSGNTIYF,TGTGCCATCATGAGCGGTTCGGGAAACACCATATATTTT
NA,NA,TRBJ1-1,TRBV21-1,CASRPQNTEAFF,TGTGCCAGCAGGCCACAGAACACTGAAGCTTTCTTT
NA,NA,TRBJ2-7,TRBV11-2,CASSPGGVYEQYF,TGTGCCAGCAGCCCCGGAGGGGTCTACGAGCAGTACTTC